This TCR beta chain was sequenced during a study of blood T cell repertoires in COVID-19. Study as a whole: The study drew acute and convalescent COVID-19 samples from the United States, Italy and Spain.

Germline loops: CDR1 SGHDN, CDR2 FVKESK. The CDR3 extends over 18 amino acids. J was trimmed by 2 bases and V by 0 bases; bases with no gene match: 11. How the authors handled the data: Amplification from reference gene primers served as the basis for estimated nucleated cell counts. TCRdb's table, derived via immunoSEQ multiplex PCR, lists solely in-frame clones and lacks some. The V and J calls and clone size are taken from that table; D and trimming were inferred from the DNA. The sample includes 330,000 or so clones, approximately 88% of them seen just once. Participant ages covered about 18 to 100 years across around 22 US areas. Cohorts were assigned according to the clinical history that participants reported.

The source is a man aged 25 to 40 who had recovered from COVID-19. The sample comprised PBMCs or T cells enriched from blood (not recorded which). The chain couples TRBV14 to TRBJ2-5; TRBD2 matches 8 bases. Here the CDR3 reads CASSQDMGLGMAQETQYF. CDR3 nucleotide sequence: TGTGCCAGCAGCCAAGATATGGGACTAGGAATGGCACAAGAGACCCAGTACTTC.